The T cell receptor (beta chain) under discussion was sequenced for a study of blood T cell repertoires in COVID-19. Background on the study: The United States, Italy and Spain supplied acute and convalescent COVID-19 samples. Sample material is recorded as cDNA or gDNA derived from T cells, B-cell-depleted T cells, or PBMCs.

The trim removed 5 bases at V and 5 bases at J, leaving 5 bases unmatched. CDR3 size: 15 residues. Germline-derived CDR1 and CDR2 are MNHEY and SMNVEV (reference sequence). Per the original data handling: Estimated nucleated cell counts came from reference gene primer amplification. TCRdb's table, derived via immunoSEQ multiplex PCR, lists solely in-frame clones and lacks some. That table is the source of V, J and clone size, and D and trimming were worked out from the DNA. The sample yields about 100,000 clones, approximately 93% seen once. The origin of this receptor is a man aged 55 to 69 with acute or convalescent COVID-19. The V call is TRBV27, the J call TRBJ1-6; 8 bases are a match to TRBD1. Material for sequencing was peripheral blood. DNA of the CDR3: TGTGCCAGCAGTGCGGACAGGGCTGATAATTCACCCCTCCACTTT. This translates into CASSADRADNSPLHF.